This T cell receptor (beta chain) was profiled in a study of shared clonotypes between healthy human individuals. Study in general: Donors consisted of two women and a few men between 18 and 49.

Within Nashville, Tennessee resided all donors, each a Caucasian adult. The study separated CD4+ cells into CD45RA+ naive and CD45RA-negative memory subsets. Data came from immunoSEQ multiplex PCR; TCRdb stores just in-frame clones and leaves some out. The sample shows about 960,000 clones, around three quarters of them seen only once. This TCR was sampled from a man younger than 35 in good health. The sample comprised memory CD4+ T cells sorted from blood. Indicated subset: CD45RA-negative fraction.

DNA for the CDR3: TGTGCCAGCAGCTTCCCCACTCGGGGGCAGTTCTTC. Translated, it gives CASSFPTRGQFF. The chain combines TRBV5-6 with TRBJ2-1; D may be TRBD2 (5 bases). V lost 2 bases and J 12 bases, leaving 12 bases between the germline ends. The germline CDR1 and CDR2 sequences are SGHDT and YYEEEE. The CDR3 is made up of 12 amino acids.